The 20 T cell receptor beta chains below all came from one sample that was sequenced in a study of post-analysis software for immune sequencing data. Overall study findings and caveats: TRBV5-6, TRBV5-1 and TRBV20-1 belonged to a set of about five TRBV segments that were more frequent in patients than controls.

No antigen has been identified for these receptors. Researchers reported that TCR beta cDNA libraries carried unique molecular identifiers. TCRdb called the PCR reads again in MiXCR, with one record for every CDR3 protein. The sample lists a few hundred thousand distinct CDR3 sequences, around 33% seen once, with 13% in the top ten. The sequenced sample consisted of blood. These TCRs come from a girl under 18 with multiple sclerosis.

This clonotype turned up a few times. The chain employs TRBV6-5 and TRBJ1-6; D is undetermined. V was shortened by 0 bases and J by 7 bases, with 16 bases between the two germline ends. This CDR3 spans 17 amino acids. Germline V lookup: CDR1 MNHEY, CDR2 SVGAGI. CDR3 sequence reads: CASSYSKSGVRNSPLHF. The CDR3 nucleotides read TGTGCCAGCAGTTACTCGAAGTCCGGGGTTCGGAATTCACCCCTCCACTTT.

This clonotype was counted a few times. CDR3 sequence: CASRQGIVNEQYF. Here the CDR3 DNA reads TGTGCCAGCAGGCAGGGGATAGTAAACGAGCAGTACTTC. The chain couples TRBV6-1 to TRBJ2-7, with TRBD1 as a possible D gene (6 bases). The CDR3 has 13 amino acids. Germline lookup yields CDR1 MNHNS and CDR2 SASEGT. The V end was cut by 6 bases, the J end by 5 bases, with 14 bases between.

This clonotype appeared a few times. The V and J genes are TRBV6-2 or TRBV6-3 and TRBJ2-7; 8 bases align to TRBD1. V was pared by 6 bases and J by 3 bases, with 7 bases of the junction left unmatched. Germline V gene data show CDR1 as MNHEY and CDR2 as SVGEGT. This CDR3 has 14 amino acids. This chain's CDR3 is CASRLQGANYEQYF. In nucleotides, the CDR3 is TGTGCCAGCAGACTCCAGGGGGCAAACTACGAGCAGTACTTC.

This clonotype appeared a few times. The V gene is TRBV20-1, the J gene TRBJ1-6; no definite D call. V was shortened by 0 bases and J by 8 bases, with 11 bases between the two germline ends. The CDR3 sequence is 14 residues long. CDR1 is DFQATT, CDR2 SNEGSKA, per germline (reference sequence). CDR3 DNA sequence: TGCAGTGCTAGAGATCGCATAGATTATTCACCCCTCCACTTT. Translating gives CSARDRIDYSPLHF.

The table lists this clonotype with a few counts. This sequence joins TRBV20-1 and TRBJ1-5; no clear D gene. Germline lookup yields CDR1 DFQATT and CDR2 SNEGSKA (reference sequence). Trimming took off 4 bases at V and 2 bases at J, with 18 bases between the two ends. The CDR3 has 16 residues. The CDR3 is CSATGSPFRGNQPQHF. CDR3 DNA: TGCAGTGCTACCGGTTCCCCCTTTAGGGGCAATCAGCCCCAGCATTTT.

This clonotype was detected only a few times. J is TRBJ1-4 and V is TRBV18, with D uncertain. The CDR3 extends over 16 amino acids. V was cut by 3 bases and J by 6 bases, with 17 bases left in between. CDR1 is KGHSH, CDR2 LQKENI, per germline. The CDR3 DNA sequence: TGTGCCAGCTCACCCAAGGATCCACATAAACATGAAAAACTGTTTTTT. Protein sequence: CASSPKDPHKHEKLFF.

The gene calls are TRBV5-5 and TRBJ2-1; 9 nucleotides line up with TRBD1. J gave up 1 base and V 1 base, and 6 bases lay outside the gene matches. The V gene's germline CDR1 is SGHKS and CDR2 YYEKEE (reference sequence). The CDR3 consists of 17 residues. The CDR3 sequence is CASSLSTGGWSYNEQFF. The DNA for the CDR3 is TGTGCCAGCAGCTTGAGCACAGGGGGCTGGTCCTACAATGAGCAGTTCTTC.

The chain has TRBV4-1 and TRBJ2-7; no definite D call. V lost 4 bases, J lost 3 bases, and 16 bases lay in between. The CDR3 spans 15 residues. Per germline, CDR1 MGHRA and CDR2 YSYEKL. The CDR3 region is CASSLYRGTIYEQYF. CDR3 DNA sequence: TGCGCCAGCAGCCTATATAGAGGTACTATCTACGAGCAGTACTTC.

The chain recombines TRBV4-2 with TRBJ1-2, with 8 bases that match TRBD1. The ends lost 0 bases at V and 4 bases at J; junction bases unmatched: 4. The CDR3 runs to 15 residues. Germline assignment: CDR1 LGHNA and CDR2 YNFKEQ. CDR3 in amino acids: CASSQDDRGSYGYTF. CDR3 coding DNA: TGTGCCAGCAGCCAAGATGACAGGGGTTCCTATGGCTACACCTTC.

This clonotype has more than one count but fewer than ten. The rearrangement uses TRBV20-1 and TRBJ2-7; the D gene is possibly TRBD1 (6 bases). Germline V gene lookup returns CDR1 DFQATT and CDR2 SNEGSKA (reference sequence). The V and J ends lost 3 bases and 3 bases respectively, with 15 bases between them. This CDR3 comprises 14 residues. The CDR3 nucleotides are TGCAGTGCTAGGGGCAGGGGAAAGATCTACGAGCAGTACTTC. Translated: CSARGRGKIYEQYF.

V usage is TRBV12-3 or TRBV12-4 and J usage is TRBJ2-1, with D maybe TRBD1 (5 bases). CDR3 size: 12 residues. Trimming stripped 5 bases from V and 9 bases from J, with 11 bases between. The CDR3 nucleotides are TGTGCCAGCAGTGGGGCAGTAACTGAGCAGTTCTTC. Protein sequence: CASSGAVTEQFF.

This clonotype was counted a few times. This sequence joins TRBV5-1 and TRBJ2-3; D ambiguous. Germline V lookup: CDR1 SGHRS, CDR2 YFSETQ. The CDR3 spans 14 residues. Trimming stripped 3 bases from V and 0 bases from J, with 8 bases between. The CDR3 loop reads CASSWASSTDTQYF. The DNA for the CDR3 is TGCGCCAGCAGCTGGGCCTCTAGCACAGATACGCAGTATTTT.

This clonotype came up a few times. V gene TRBV5-1 combines with J gene TRBJ2-1; 7 nucleotides align to TRBD1. The CDR3 is 15 residues long. After removal of 4 bases from V and 4 bases from J, the junction contained 8 bases not matched to a gene. CDR1 SGHRS and CDR2 YFSETQ come from the germline V gene. CDR3 amino acids: CASSARDSLYNEQFF. Here the CDR3 DNA reads TGCGCCAGCAGCGCCCGGGACAGCCTTTACAATGAGCAGTTCTTC.

Remarks on this clonotype: Germline is not matched at one junction end, which may reflect a read error. The gene calls are TRBV7-2 and TRBJ1-5; D ambiguous. The CDR3 consists of 13 residues. Germline CDR1 and CDR2: SGHTA and FQGNSA. CDR3 in DNA: TGTGCCGGCAGCTCCCAGGGCAATCAGCCCCAGCATTTT. It specifies CAGSSQGNQPQHF.

Written as DNA, the CDR3 is TGTGCCAGCAGCCAAAGACCACTCCCGAAAGCTTTCTTT. Amino acids: CASSQRPLPKAFF. The J gene is TRBJ1-1, the V gene TRBV3-1; D call uncertain. Germline loops: CDR1 LGHDT, CDR2 YNNKEL (reference sequence). Trimming took 2 bases from V and 9 from J, leaving 13 bases between them. The CDR3 is 13 residues long.

The chain employs TRBV4-1 and TRBJ1-5; TRBD1 matches at 9 bases. Losses at the gene ends were 2 bases for V and 1 base for J; bases not matched to a gene: 12. This CDR3 comprises 19 residues. CDR1 is MGHRA and CDR2 is YSYEKL in the germline V gene. The CDR3 DNA reads TGCGCCAGCAGCCAAAGTGGGGGACAGGGACTTTTCAGCAATCAGCCCCAGCATTTT. This translates into CASSQSGGQGLFSNQPQHF.

The V call is TRBV7-2, the J call TRBJ1-2; tentatively, D is TRBD1 (5 bases). The CDR3 length is 17 residues. V was cut by 1 base and J by 1 base, with 16 bases left in between. CDR1 is SGHTA, CDR2 FQGNSA, per germline. The CDR3 here is CASSLVPGGGDNYGYTF. The CDR3 nucleotides read TGTGCCAGCAGCTTAGTTCCCGGCGGGGGAGATAACTATGGCTACACCTTC.

J is TRBJ2-5 and V is TRBV5-1; 7 nucleotides align to TRBD1. The germline CDR1 and CDR2 sequences are SGHRS and YFSETQ. The CDR3 runs to 15 residues. The V and J ends lost 2 bases and 2 bases, in that order; junction bases with no gene match: 6. The CDR3 DNA reads TGCGCCAGCAGCTTTGCCTACAGGGGTCAAGAGACCCAGTACTTC. It specifies CASSFAYRGQETQYF.

The J gene is TRBJ1-3, the V gene TRBV12-3 or TRBV12-4; D is undetermined. The CDR3 covers 16 residues. V gave up 5 bases and J gave up 0 bases, with 14 bases separating them. In DNA, the CDR3 is TGTGCCAGCAGTGCACAACCAAACTTCTCTGGAAACACCATATATTTT. Its protein product is CASSAQPNFSGNTIYF.

V usage is TRBV12-3 or TRBV12-4 and J usage is TRBJ2-5; D not resolved. The germline V and J ends were trimmed by 6 bases and 7 bases, with 15 bases remaining between them. CDR3 length: 13 residues. This CDR3 reads CASSPHQEGTQYF. CDR3 DNA sequence: TGTGCCAGCAGCCCCCACCAGGAAGGGACCCAGTACTTC.